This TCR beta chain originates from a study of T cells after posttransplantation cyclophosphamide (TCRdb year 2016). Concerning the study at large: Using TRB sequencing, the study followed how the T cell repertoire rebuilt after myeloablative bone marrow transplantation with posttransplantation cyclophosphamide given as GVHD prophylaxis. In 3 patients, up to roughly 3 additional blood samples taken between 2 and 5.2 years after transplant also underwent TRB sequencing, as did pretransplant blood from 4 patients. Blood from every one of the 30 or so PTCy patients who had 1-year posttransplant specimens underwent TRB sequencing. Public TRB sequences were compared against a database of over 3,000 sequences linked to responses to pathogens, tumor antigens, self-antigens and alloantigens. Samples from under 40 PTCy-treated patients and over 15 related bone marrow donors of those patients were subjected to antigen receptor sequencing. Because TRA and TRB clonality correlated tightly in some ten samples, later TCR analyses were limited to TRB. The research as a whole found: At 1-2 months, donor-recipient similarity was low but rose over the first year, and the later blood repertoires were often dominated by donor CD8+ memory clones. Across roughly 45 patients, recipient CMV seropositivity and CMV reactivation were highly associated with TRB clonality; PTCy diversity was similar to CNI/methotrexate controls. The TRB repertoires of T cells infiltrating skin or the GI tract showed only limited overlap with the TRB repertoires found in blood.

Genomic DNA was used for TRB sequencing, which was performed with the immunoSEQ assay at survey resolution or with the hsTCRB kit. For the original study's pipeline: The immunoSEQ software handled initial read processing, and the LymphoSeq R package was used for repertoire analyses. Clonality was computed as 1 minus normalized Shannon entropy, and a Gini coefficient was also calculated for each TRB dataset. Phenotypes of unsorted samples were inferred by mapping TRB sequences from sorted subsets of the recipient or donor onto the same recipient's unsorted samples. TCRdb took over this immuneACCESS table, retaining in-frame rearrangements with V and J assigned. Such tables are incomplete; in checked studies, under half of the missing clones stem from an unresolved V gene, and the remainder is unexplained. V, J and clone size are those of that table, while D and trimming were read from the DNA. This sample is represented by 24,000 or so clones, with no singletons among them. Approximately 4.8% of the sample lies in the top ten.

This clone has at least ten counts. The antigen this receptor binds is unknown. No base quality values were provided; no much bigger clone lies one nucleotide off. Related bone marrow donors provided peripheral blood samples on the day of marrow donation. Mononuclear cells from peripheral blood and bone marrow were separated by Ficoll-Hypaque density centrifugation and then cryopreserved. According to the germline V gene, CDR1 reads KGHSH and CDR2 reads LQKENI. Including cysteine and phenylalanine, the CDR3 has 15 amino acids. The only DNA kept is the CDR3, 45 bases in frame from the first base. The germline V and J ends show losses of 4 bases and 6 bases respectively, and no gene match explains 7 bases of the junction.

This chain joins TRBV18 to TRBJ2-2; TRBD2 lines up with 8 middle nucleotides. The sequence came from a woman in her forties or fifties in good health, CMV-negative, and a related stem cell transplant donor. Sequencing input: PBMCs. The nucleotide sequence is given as TGTGCCAGCTCACTCCGGACTAGCCTCGCCGGGGAGCTGTTTTTT. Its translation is CASSLRTSLAGELFF.